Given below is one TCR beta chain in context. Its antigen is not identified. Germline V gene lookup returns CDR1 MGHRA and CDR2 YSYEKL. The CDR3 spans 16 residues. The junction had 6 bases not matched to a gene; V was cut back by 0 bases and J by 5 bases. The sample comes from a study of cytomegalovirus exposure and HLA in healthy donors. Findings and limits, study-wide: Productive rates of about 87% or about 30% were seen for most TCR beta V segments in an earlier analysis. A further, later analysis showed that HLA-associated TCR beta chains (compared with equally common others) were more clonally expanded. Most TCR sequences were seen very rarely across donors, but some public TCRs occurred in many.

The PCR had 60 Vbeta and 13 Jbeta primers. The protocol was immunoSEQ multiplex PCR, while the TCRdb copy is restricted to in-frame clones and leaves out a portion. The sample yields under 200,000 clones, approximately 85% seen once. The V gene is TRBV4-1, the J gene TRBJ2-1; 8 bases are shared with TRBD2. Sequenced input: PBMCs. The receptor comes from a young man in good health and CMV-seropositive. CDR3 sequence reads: CASSQDPSGGNNEQFF. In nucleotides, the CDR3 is TGCGCCAGCAGCCAAGATCCCAGCGGGGGAAACAATGAGCAGTTCTTC.